A single TCR beta chain is shown here with its context. The antigen remains unidentified. These data originate in a study of post-analysis software for immune sequencing data. For the study at large: Recorded disease courses covered relapsing-remitting, secondary progressive and progressive-relapsing multiple sclerosis. Some patients had no subtype annotation. Study-wide results and caveats: Five or six TRBV segments, TRBV5-6, TRBV5-1 and TRBV20-1 among them, were found more frequent in patients than controls. Batch-mates among the samples co-clustered strongly by F measure. Multiple sclerosis was associated with a significant reduction in normalized Chao1 diversity relative to controls.

Germline V gene lookup returns CDR1 MNHEY and CDR2 SVGAGI. V was trimmed by 6 bases and J by 8 bases, leaving 16 bases between them. CDR3 length: 13 residues. Unique molecular identifiers featured in each of the TCR beta cDNA libraries. It was from about 0.98 to 11 million T cells that 500,000 to 600,000 cDNA molecules came. TCRdb fed the PCR reads into MiXCR, producing one record per CDR3 protein. Of around 440,000 distinct CDR3 sequences in the sample, less than 45% are singletons; the top ten hold 9% to 13%. Sequencing used blood. The source of this sequence is a girl between 5 and 17 years old with multiple sclerosis. The chain carries TRBV6-5 and TRBJ1-2, with D maybe TRBD1 (6 bases). The CDR3 here is CASRITTGRGYTF. The CDR3 nucleotides read TGTGCCAGCAGGATAACGACAGGAAGAGGCTACACCTTC.